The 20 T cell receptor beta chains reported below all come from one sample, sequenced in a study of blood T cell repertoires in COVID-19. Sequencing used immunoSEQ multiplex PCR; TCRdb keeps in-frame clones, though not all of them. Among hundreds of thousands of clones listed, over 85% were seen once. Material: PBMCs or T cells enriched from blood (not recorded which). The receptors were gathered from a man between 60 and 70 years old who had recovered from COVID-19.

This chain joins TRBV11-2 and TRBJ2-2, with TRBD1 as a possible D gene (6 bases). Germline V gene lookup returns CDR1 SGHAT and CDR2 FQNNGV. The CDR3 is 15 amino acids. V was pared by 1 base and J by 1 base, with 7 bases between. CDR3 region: CASSLVGGNTGELFF. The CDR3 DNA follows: TGTGCCAGCAGCTTAGTAGGGGGGAACACCGGGGAGCTGTTTTTT.

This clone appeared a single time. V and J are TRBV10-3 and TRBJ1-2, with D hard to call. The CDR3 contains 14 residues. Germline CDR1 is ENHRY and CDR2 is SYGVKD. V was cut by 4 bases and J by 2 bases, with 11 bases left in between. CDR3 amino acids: CAISGGATNYGYTF. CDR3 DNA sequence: TGTGCCATCAGTGGCGGTGCCACGAACTATGGCTACACCTTC.

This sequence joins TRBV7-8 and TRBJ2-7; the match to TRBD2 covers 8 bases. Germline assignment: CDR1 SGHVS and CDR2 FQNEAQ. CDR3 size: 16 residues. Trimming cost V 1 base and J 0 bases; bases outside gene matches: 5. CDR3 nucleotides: TGTGCCAGCAGCTTAGGTGGAGGGACTAGCTCCTACGAGCAGTACTTC. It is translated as CASSLGGGTSSYEQYF.

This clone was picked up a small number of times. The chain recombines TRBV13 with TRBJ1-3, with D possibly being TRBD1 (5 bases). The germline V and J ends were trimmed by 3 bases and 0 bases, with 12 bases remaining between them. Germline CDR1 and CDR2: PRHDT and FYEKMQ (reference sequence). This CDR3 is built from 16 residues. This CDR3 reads CASSLTRDHSGNTIYF. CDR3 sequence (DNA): TGTGCCAGCAGCTTGACTAGGGACCACTCTGGAAACACCATATATTTT.

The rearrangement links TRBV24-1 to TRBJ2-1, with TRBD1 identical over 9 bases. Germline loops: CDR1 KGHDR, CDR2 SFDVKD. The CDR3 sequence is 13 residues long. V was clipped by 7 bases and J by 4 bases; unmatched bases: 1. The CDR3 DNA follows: TGTGCCACCAGGGGACAGGGTTACAATGAGCAGTTCTTC. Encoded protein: CATRGQGYNEQFF.

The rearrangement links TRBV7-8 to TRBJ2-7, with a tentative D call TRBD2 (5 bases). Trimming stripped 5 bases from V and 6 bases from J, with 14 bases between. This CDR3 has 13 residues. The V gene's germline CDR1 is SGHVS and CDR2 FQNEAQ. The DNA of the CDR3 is TGTGCCAGCAGCGCCGACTACCCCCGCGAGCAGTACTTC. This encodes CASSADYPREQYF. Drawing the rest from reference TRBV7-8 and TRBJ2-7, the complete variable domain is GAGVSQSPRYKVAKRGQDVALRCDPISGHVSLFWYQQALGQGPEFLTYFQNEAQLDKSGLPSDRFFAERPEGSVSTLKIQRTQQEDSAVYLCASSADYPREQYFGPGTRLTVT.

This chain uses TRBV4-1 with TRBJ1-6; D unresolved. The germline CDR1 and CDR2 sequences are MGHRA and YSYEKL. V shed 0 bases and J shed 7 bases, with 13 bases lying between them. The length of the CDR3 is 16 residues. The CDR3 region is CASSQDPSDFNSPLHF. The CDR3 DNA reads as TGCGCCAGCAGCCAAGATCCATCCGACTTCAATTCACCCCTCCACTTT.

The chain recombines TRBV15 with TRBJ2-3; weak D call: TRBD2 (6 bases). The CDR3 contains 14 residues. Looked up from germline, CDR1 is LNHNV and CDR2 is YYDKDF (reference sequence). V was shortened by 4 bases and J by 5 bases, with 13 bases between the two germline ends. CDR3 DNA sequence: TGTGCCACCAGCACGGGGGAGGTACAAGATACGCAGTATTTT. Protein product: CATSTGEVQDTQYF.

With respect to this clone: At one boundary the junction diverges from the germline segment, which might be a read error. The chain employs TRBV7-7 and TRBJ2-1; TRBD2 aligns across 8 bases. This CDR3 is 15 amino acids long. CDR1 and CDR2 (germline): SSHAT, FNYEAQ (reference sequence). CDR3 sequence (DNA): TGTGCTAGCAGCCCATCTCCGGGGGGGGAGTGGGAGCAGTTCTTC. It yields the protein CASSPSPGGEWEQFF.

The CDR3 bases are TGTGCCAGCAGCGGCCGACAGGGTGCTTACACCGGGGAGCTGTTTTTT. It is translated as CASSGRQGAYTGELFF. The chain couples TRBV7-9 to TRBJ2-2; 7 bases map to TRBD1. From germline, CDR1 is SEHNR and CDR2 FQNEAQ (reference sequence). V shed 5 bases and J 3 bases; nucleotides not matched to a gene: 9. The CDR3 consists of 16 residues.

CDR3 amino acids: CASSLGQSGYEQYF. The CDR3 DNA reads as TGTGCCAGCAGCTTGGGACAGTCCGGATACGAGCAGTACTTC. V is TRBV7-9 and J is TRBJ2-7, with 7 bases fitting TRBD1. After removal of 3 bases from V and 4 bases from J, the junction contained 6 bases not matched to a gene. Germline lookup yields CDR1 SEHNR and CDR2 FQNEAQ (reference sequence). The CDR3 is 14 amino acids.

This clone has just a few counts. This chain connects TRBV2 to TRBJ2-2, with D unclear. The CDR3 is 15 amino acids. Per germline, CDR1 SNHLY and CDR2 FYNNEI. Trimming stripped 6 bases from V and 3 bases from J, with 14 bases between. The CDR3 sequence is CASRFEVRYTGELFF. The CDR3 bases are TGTGCCAGCAGGTTCGAAGTTCGGTACACCGGGGAGCTGTTTTTT.

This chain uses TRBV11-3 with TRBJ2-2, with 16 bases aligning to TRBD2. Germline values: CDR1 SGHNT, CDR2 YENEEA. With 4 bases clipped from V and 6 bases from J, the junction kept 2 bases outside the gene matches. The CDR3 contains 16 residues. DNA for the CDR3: TGTGCCAGCAGCTGGGGACTAGCGGGAGGGGCCGGGGAGCTGTTTTTT. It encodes CASSWGLAGGAGELFF. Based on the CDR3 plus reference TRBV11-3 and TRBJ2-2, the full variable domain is EAGVVQSPRYKIIEKKQPVAFWCNPISGHNTLYWYLQNLGQGPELLIRYENEEAVDDSQLPKDRFSAERLKGVDSTLKIQPAELGDSAVYLCASSWGLAGGAGELFFGEGSRLTVL.

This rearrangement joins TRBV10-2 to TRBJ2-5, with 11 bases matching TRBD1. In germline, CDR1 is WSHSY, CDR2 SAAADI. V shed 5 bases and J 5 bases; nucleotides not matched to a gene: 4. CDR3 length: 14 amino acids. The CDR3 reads CASSRTGGMETQYF. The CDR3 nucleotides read TGCGCCAGCAGTCGGACAGGGGGCATGGAGACCCAGTACTTC.

The CDR3 protein is CASSFDSYQPQHF. The DNA for the CDR3 is TGTGCCAGCAGTTTCGACAGCTATCAGCCCCAGCATTTT. This chain uses TRBV12-3 or TRBV12-4 with TRBJ1-5; a possible D gene is TRBD1 (5 bases). The V and J ends lost 3 bases and 5 bases respectively, with 8 bases between them. The CDR3 contains 13 residues.

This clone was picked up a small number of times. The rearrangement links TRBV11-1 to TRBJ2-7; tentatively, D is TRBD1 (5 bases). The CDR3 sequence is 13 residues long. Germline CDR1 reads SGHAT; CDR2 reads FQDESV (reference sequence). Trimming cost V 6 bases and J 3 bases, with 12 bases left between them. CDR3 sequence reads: CASSNRQNYEQYF. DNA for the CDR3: TGTGCCAGCAGTAACCGACAGAACTACGAGCAGTACTTC.

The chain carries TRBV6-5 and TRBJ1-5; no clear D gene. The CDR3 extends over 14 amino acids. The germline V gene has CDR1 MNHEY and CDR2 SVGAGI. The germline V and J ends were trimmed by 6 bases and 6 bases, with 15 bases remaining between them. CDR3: CASSHPGLLQPQHF. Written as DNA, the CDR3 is TGTGCCAGCAGCCATCCGGGTCTCCTTCAGCCCCAGCATTTT.

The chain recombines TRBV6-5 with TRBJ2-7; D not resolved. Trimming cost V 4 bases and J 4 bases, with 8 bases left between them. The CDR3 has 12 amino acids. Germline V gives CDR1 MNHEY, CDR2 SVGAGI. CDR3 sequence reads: CASSSYSYEQYF. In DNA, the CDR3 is TGTGCCAGCAGTTCATACAGTTACGAGCAGTACTTC.

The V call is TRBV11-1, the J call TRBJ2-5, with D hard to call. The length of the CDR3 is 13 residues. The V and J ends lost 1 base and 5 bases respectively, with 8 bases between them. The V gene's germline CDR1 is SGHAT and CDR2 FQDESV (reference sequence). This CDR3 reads CASSLVQRETQYF. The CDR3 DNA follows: TGTGCCAGCAGCTTAGTTCAGAGGGAGACCCAGTACTTC. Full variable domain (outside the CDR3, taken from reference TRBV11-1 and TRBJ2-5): EAEVAQSPRYKITEKSQAVAFWCDPISGHATLYWYRQILGQGPELLVQFQDESVVDDSQLPKDRFSAERLKGVDSTLKIQPAELGDSAMYLCASSLVQRETQYFGPGTRLLVL.

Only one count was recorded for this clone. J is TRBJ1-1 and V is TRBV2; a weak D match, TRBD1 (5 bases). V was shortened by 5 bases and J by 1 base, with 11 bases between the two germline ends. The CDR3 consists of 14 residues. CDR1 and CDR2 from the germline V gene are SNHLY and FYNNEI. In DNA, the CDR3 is TGTGCCAGCAGTCCGTACAGGACGAACACTGAAGCTTTCTTT. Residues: CASSPYRTNTEAFF.